This note documents a single T cell receptor beta chain sequence. What it recognizes is unknown. Germline CDR1 is SGHKS and CDR2 is YYEKEE (reference sequence). This CDR3 comprises 14 residues. V lost 2 bases to trimming and J lost 8 bases; unmatched junction nucleotides: 7. This record belongs to a study of cytomegalovirus exposure and HLA in healthy donors. About the study: Most donors, 70% to 85% of a few hundred genotyped, fell in the Caucasian-associated ancestry cluster.

This PCR relied on a set of 60 Vbeta primers and 13 Jbeta primers. Libraries were prepared by immunoSEQ multiplex PCR; TCRdb keeps only in-frame clonotypes and omits some of them. The sample has 120,000 to 150,000 clones; approximately 80% are singletons. Study conclusions and caveats: Diagnosis of cytomegalovirus status made by the classifier reportedly showed high specificity and sensitivity.

At sampling all donors were nominally healthy, likely with unrecorded immune exposures. The TCR sequence derives from a man under 40 in good health and CMV-seropositive. V gene TRBV5-5 combines with J gene TRBJ2-4; TRBD1 matches at 7 bases. The sample taken for sequencing was PBMCs. The CDR3 protein is CASSFRQGGDIQYF. The CDR3 nucleotides are TGTGCCAGCAGCTTCCGACAGGGTGGCGACATTCAGTACTTC.